This T cell receptor beta chain emerged from a study of beta chain features in type 1 diabetes. TCRB transcripts that were expressed got sequenced, as all of the isolated RNA had been reverse transcribed. Sequenced by immunoSEQ multiplex PCR; TCRdb stores in-frame clones only, minus some. The sample has more than 350,000 clones; around 10% are singletons. The V end lost 5 bases, the J end lost 4 bases, and 8 bases lay between the germline ends. This CDR3 is 13 amino acids long. The germline V gene encodes CDR1 SGHNT and CDR2 YENEEA. Sequencing was performed on naive CD4+ T cells from blood. The sequence came from a woman between 18 and 30 years old in good health. V is TRBV11-3 and J is TRBJ2-2, with D perhaps matching TRBD1 (5 bases). CDR3 sequence: CASSPQATGELFF. The CDR3 DNA is TGTGCCAGCAGCCCACAGGCCACCGGGGAGCTGTTTTTT.